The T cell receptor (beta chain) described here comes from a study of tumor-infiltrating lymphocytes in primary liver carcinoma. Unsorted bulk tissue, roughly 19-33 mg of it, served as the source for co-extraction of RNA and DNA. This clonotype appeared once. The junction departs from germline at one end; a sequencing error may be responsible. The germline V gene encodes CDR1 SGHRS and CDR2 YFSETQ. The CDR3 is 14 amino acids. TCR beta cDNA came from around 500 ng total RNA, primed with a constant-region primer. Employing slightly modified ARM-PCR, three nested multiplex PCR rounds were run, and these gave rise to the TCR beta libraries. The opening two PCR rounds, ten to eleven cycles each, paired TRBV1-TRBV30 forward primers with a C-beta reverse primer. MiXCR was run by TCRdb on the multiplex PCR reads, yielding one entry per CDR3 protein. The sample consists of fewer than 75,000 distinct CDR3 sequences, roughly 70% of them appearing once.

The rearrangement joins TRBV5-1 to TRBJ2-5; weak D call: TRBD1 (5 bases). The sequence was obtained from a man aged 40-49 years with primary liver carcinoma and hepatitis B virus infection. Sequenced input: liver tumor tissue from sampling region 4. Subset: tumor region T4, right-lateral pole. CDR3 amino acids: CPSSQQDQGETQYF. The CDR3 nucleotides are TGCCCCAGCAGCCAACAGGACCAGGGAGAGACCCAGTACTTC. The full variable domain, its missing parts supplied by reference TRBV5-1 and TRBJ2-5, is KAGVTQTPRYLIKTRGQQVTLSCSPISGHRSVSWYQQTPGQGLQFLFEYFSETQRNKGNFPGRFSGRQFSNSRSEMNVSTLELGDSALYLCPSSQQDQGETQYFGPGTRLLVL.